This T cell receptor beta chain was identified during a study of beta chain features in type 1 diabetes. cDNA synthesis used the whole RNA isolate, giving expressed TCRB sequences. Clones were sequenced by immunoSEQ multiplex PCR, and TCRdb holds only the in-frame ones, with some missing. The table lists 680,000 or so clones, around 15% of them singletons. Per germline, CDR1 GTSNPN and CDR2 SVGIG (reference sequence). V was shortened by 0 bases and J by 4 bases, with 0 bases between the two germline ends. CDR3 length: 10 amino acids. Comments on this clone: Its antigen is as yet unknown.

Overall study results and limits: The analysis here could not establish whether HLA type shapes TCRB rearrangement. There was a possibility that cDNA sequencing over-represented cells with high TCR expression.

The clonotype originates from a man aged 18-30 years in good health. The sequenced sample consisted of naive CD4+ T cells from blood. The chain joins TRBV30 to TRBJ2-5; the D is unclear. Here the CDR3 reads CAWSVETQYF. The CDR3 region has the DNA TGTGCCTGGAGTGTAGAGACCCAGTACTTC.